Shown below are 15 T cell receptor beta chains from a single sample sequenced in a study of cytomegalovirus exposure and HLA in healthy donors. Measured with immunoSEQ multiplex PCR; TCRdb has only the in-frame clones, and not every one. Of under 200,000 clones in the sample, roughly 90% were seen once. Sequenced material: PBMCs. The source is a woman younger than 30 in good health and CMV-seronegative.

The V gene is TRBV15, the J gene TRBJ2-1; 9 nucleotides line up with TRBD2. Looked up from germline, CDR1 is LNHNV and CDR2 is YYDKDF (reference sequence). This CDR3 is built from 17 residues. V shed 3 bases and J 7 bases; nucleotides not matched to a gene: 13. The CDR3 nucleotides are TGTGCCACCAGCAGGGAGATTCCGGGACTAGCACCAAATGAGCAGTTCTTC. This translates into CATSREIPGLAPNEQFF.

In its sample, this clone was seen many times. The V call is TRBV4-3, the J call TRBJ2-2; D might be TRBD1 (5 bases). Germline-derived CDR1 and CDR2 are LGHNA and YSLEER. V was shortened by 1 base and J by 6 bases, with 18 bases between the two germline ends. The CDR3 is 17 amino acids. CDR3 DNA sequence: TGCGCCAGCAGCCAAGGGGTGGGGCCGTCTTTGGCCGGGGAGCTGTTTTTT. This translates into CASSQGVGPSLAGELFF.

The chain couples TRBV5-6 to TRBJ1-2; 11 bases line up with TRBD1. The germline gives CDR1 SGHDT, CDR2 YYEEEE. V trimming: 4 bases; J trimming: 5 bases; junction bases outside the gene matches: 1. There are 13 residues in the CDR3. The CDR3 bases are TGTGCCAGCAGCCGGGACAGGGGGTATGGCTACACCTTC. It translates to CASSRDRGYGYTF.

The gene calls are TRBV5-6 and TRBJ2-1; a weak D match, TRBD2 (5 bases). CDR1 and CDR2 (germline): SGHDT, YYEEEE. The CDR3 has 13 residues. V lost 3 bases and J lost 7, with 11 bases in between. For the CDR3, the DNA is TGTGCCAGCAGCTCTTTCCGGGGAAATGAGCAGTTCTTC. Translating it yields CASSSFRGNEQFF.

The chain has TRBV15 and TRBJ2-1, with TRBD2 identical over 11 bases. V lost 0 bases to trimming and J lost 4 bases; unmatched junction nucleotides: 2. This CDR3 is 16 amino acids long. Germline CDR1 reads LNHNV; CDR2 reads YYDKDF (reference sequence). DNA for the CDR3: TGTGCCACCAGCAGAGAGGGACTAGCGGCTTACAATGAGCAGTTCTTC. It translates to CATSREGLAAYNEQFF.

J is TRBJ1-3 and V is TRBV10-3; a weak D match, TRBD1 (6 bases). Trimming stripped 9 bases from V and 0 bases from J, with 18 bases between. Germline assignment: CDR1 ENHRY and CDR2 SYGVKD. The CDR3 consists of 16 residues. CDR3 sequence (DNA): TGTGCCATTACCAGCGCAGACAGGTCCTCTGGAAACACCATATATTTT. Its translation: CAITSADRSSGNTIYF.

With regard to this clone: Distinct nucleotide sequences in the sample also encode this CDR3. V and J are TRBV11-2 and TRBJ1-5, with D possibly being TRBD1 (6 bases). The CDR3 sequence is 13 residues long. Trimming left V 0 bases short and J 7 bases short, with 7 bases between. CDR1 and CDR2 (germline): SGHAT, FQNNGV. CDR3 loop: CASSLDRGQPQHF. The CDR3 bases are TGTGCCAGCAGCTTAGATAGGGGGCAGCCCCAGCATTTT.

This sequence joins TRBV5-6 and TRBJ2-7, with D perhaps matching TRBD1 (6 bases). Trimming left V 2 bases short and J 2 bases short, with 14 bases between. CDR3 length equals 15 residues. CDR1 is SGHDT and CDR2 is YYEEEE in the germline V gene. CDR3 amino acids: CASSFFTGTPYEQYF. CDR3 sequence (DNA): TGTGCCAGCAGCTTTTTCACAGGGACCCCCTACGAGCAGTACTTC.

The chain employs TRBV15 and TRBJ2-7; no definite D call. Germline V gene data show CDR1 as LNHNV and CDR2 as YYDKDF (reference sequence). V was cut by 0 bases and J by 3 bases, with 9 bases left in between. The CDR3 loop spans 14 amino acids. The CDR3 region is CATSRDRAIYEQYF. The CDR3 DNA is TGTGCCACCAGCAGAGATCGAGCGATCTACGAGCAGTACTTC.

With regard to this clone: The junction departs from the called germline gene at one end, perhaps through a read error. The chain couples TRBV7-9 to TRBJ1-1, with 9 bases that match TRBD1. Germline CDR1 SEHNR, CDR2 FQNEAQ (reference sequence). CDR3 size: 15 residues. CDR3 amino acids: CASSWTGTGNAEAFF. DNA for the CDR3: TGTGCCAGCAGCTGGACCGGGACAGGGAACGCTGAAGCTTTCTTT.

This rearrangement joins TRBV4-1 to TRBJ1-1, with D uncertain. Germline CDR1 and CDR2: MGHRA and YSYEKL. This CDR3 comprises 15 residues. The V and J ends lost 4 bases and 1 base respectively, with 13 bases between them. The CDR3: CASSLERTWNTEAFF. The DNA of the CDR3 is TGCGCCAGCAGCCTTGAAAGGACTTGGAACACTGAAGCTTTCTTT.

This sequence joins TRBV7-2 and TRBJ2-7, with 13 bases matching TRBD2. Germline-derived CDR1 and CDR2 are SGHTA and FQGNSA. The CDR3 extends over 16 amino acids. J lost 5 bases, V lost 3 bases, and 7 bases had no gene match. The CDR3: CASSFSGLAGVNEQYF. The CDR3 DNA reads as TGTGCCAGCAGCTTTTCCGGACTAGCGGGAGTGAACGAGCAGTACTTC.

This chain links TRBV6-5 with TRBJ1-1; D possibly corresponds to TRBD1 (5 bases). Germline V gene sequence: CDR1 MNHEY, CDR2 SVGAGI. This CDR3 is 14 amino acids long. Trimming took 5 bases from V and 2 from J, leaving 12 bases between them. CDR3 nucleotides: TGTGCCAGCAGTCCCGGGACTTCCAACACTGAAGCTTTCTTT. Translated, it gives CASSPGTSNTEAFF.

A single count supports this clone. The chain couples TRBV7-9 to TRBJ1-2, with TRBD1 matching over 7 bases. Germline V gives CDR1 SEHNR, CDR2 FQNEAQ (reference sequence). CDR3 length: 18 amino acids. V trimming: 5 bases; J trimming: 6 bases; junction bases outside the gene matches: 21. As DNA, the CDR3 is TGTGCCAGCAGCCCTCTACGCCCGGGACAGTTGAGCCCCCATGGCTACACCTTC. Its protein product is CASSPLRPGQLSPHGYTF. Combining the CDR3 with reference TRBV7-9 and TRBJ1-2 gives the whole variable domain DTGVSQNPRHKITKRGQNVTFRCDPISEHNRLYWYRQTLGQGPEFLTYFQNEAQLEKSRLLSDRFSAERPKGSFSTLEIQRTEQGDSAMYLCASSPLRPGQLSPHGYTFGSGTRLTVV.

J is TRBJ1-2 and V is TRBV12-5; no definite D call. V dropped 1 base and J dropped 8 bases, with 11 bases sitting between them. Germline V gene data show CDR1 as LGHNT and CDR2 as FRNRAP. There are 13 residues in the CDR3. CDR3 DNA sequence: TGTGCTAGTGGTTTGGACCGTACACAAGGCTACACCTTC. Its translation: CASGLDRTQGYTF.